Below, 26 T cell receptor beta chains from the same sample are listed, as sequenced in a study of Ad26.COV2.S vaccination and SARS-CoV-2 variants. Profiled with immunoSEQ multiplex PCR; TCRdb holds only in-frame clones, not every one. The sample consists of roughly 700,000 clones, about 90% of them appearing once. Stated treatment: roughly 20 received Ad26.COV2.S at low or high dose, single or two shots; about 5 received placebo; per-sample allocation not given. After the first vaccine or placebo injection, samples were drawn on day 63. The sequencing here drew on peripheral blood, taken in a trial of Ad26.COV2.S vaccine versus placebo. The origin of the receptors is a person aged 18-65 years who received the Ad26.COV2.S COVID-19 vaccine or a placebo.

The chain recombines TRBV6-1 with TRBJ2-3; D is possibly TRBD2 (5 bases). Germline V gives CDR1 MNHNS, CDR2 SASEGT. The V and J ends lost 1 base and 1 base respectively, with 9 bases between them. The CDR3 runs 15 residues. CDR3 in amino acids: CASSEVYGGTDTQYF. As DNA, the CDR3 is TGTGCCAGCAGTGAAGTTTACGGGGGCACAGATACGCAGTATTTT.

The chain combines TRBV27 with TRBJ2-3; 15 bases agree with TRBD2. V lost 8 bases and J lost 1; bases outside the gene matches: 16. Germline values: CDR1 MNHEY, CDR2 SMNVEV (reference sequence). This CDR3 contains 20 residues. In DNA form, the CDR3 reads TGTGCCAGCCGACAGGGGACTAGCGGGGGGCTGGGGCGTCGCACAGATACGCAGTATTTT. The encoded protein is CASRQGTSGGLGRRTDTQYF.

This clone is a singleton in its sample. The J gene is TRBJ2-5, the V gene TRBV11-3; maybe TRBD2 (5 bases). Trimming stripped 5 bases from V and 4 bases from J, with 11 bases between. Germline CDR1 is SGHNT and CDR2 is YENEEA. The CDR3 runs 13 residues. The CDR3 DNA follows: TGTGCCAGCAGCCCCGGTGAGGGAGAGACCCAGTACTTC. The encoded protein is CASSPGEGETQYF.

The J gene is TRBJ2-4, the V gene TRBV6-1; D not certain. CDR1 MNHNS and CDR2 SASEGT come from the germline V gene. CDR3 length: 14 amino acids. V was clipped by 3 bases and J by 5 bases, with 11 bases between them. This CDR3 reads CASSDRYPENIQYF. CDR3 nucleotide sequence: TGTGCCAGCAGTGACAGGTATCCGGAAAACATTCAGTACTTC.

The rearrangement joins TRBV7-3 to TRBJ2-2; either TRBD1 or TRBD2 may fit D (5 bases each). V lost 3 bases and J lost 5, with 13 bases in between. The V gene's germline CDR1 is SGHTA and CDR2 FQGTGA. This CDR3 contains 15 residues. The DNA of the CDR3 is TGTGCCAGCAGCTTTAACGGGGCTGAGACCGGGGAGCTGTTTTTT. Translating gives CASSFNGAETGELFF.

This clone appeared a few times. The chain employs TRBV7-9 and TRBJ2-7, with 7 bases identical to TRBD1. Trimming took 1 base from V and 6 from J; bases not matched to a gene: 3. There are 13 residues in the CDR3. CDR1 SEHNR and CDR2 FQNEAQ come from the germline V gene (reference sequence). The CDR3 DNA reads TGTGCCAGCAGCTTAGGGACAGGCAGCGAGCAGTACTTC. Its translation is CASSLGTGSEQYF.

The chain employs TRBV20-1 and TRBJ1-2; no reliable D call. This CDR3 has 11 residues. Trimming stripped 0 bases from V and 6 bases from J, with 5 bases between. Germline V gene data show CDR1 as DFQATT and CDR2 as SNEGSKA (reference sequence). Here the CDR3 reads CSARDRNGYTF. The CDR3 bases are TGCAGTGCTAGAGACAGGAATGGCTACACCTTC.

There are a few counts of this clone. The chain links TRBV7-2 to TRBJ2-1; D may match TRBD1 or TRBD2 (5 bases each). Germline CDR1 and CDR2: SGHTA and FQGNSA. V was pared by 2 bases and J by 5 bases, with 10 bases between. The CDR3 spans 14 residues. CDR3 coding DNA: TGTGCCAGCAGCTTAACGGGGCCAAACAATGAGCAGTTCTTC. Encoded protein: CASSLTGPNNEQFF. The whole variable domain, filled in from reference TRBV7-2 and TRBJ2-1, reads GAGVSQSPSNKVTEKGKDVELRCDPISGHTALYWYRQSLGQGLEFLIYFQGNSAPDKSGLPSDRFSAERTGGSVSTLTIQRTQQEDSAVYLCASSLTGPNNEQFFGPGTRLTVL.

In nucleotides, the CDR3 is TGTGCCAGCAGCGTAGAGGGGGTGGGGACAGAAGCTTTCTTT. Translating gives CASSVEGVGTEAFF. This chain uses TRBV9 with TRBJ1-1; possibly TRBD1 for D (6 bases). The CDR3 consists of 14 residues. The V end was cut by 0 bases, the J end by 8 bases, with 14 bases between. Germline V gene sequence: CDR1 SGDLS, CDR2 YYNGEE.

The gene calls are TRBV19 and TRBJ2-1; 8 bases align to TRBD1. The CDR3 is made up of 15 amino acids. Germline V gene data show CDR1 as LNHDA and CDR2 as SQIVND (reference sequence). V lost 4 bases to trimming and J lost 2 bases; unmatched junction nucleotides: 4. The CDR3 bases are TGTGCCAGTAGTAGACAGGGGACAACCTACAATGAGCAGTTCTTC. Residues: CASSRQGTTYNEQFF.

The V call is TRBV2, the J call TRBJ2-7; a weak D match, TRBD2 (5 bases). The CDR3 spans 16 residues. V was trimmed by 0 bases and J by 3 bases, leaving 15 bases between them. Germline CDR1 and CDR2: SNHLY and FYNNEI. Here the CDR3 DNA reads TGTGCCAGCAGTGAAGCCCTTAGGCCGAGGGACTACGAGCAGTACTTC. It codes for CASSEALRPRDYEQYF.

This chain joins TRBV7-2 and TRBJ2-1; D not resolved. Trimming removed 4 bases at V and 2 bases at J, with 15 bases between. This CDR3 has 16 amino acids. The germline gives CDR1 SGHTA, CDR2 FQGNSA. The CDR3 loop reads CASSSSPSPAYNEQFF. CDR3 nucleotide sequence: TGTGCCAGCAGCTCCAGCCCCTCCCCGGCCTACAATGAGCAGTTCTTC.

This clone occurred a few times. J is TRBJ1-5 and V is TRBV19; TRBD1 agrees at 9 bases. The V and J ends lost 5 bases and 0 bases, in that order; junction bases with no gene match: 5. Germline V gene data show CDR1 as LNHDA and CDR2 as SQIVND (reference sequence). This CDR3 comprises 16 residues. As DNA, the CDR3 is TGTGCCAGTAGTCAATTGACAGGGGGTAGCAATCAGCCCCAGCATTTT. This encodes CASSQLTGGSNQPQHF.

This chain joins TRBV6-6 and TRBJ1-1; D gene unclear. Germline assignment: CDR1 MNHNY and CDR2 SVGAGI (reference sequence). The CDR3 extends over 15 amino acids. Trimming shortened V by 4 bases and J by 7 bases, and 19 bases separated the two germline ends. DNA for the CDR3: TGTGCCAGCAGTTTCTCGGCCCCTCTGGGCAGTGAAGCTTTCTTT. Its translation is CASSFSAPLGSEAFF.

The rearrangement joins TRBV7-9 to TRBJ2-7; TRBD1 aligns across 9 bases. The CDR3 contains 15 residues. CDR1 and CDR2 (germline): SEHNR, FQNEAQ (reference sequence). Losses at the gene ends were 5 bases for V and 4 bases for J; bases not matched to a gene: 9. The chain's CDR3 is CASSTPDRGKYEQYF. The DNA of the CDR3 is TGTGCCAGCAGCACACCAGACAGGGGGAAATACGAGCAGTACTTC.

This chain links TRBV3-1 (or the pseudogene TRBV3-2) with TRBJ1-1; the D gene is possibly TRBD1 (6 bases). Trimming left V 2 bases short and J 5 bases short, with 18 bases between. This CDR3 spans 16 amino acids. Per the germline V gene, CDR1 is LGHDT and CDR2 is YNNKEL (reference sequence). The CDR3 sequence is CASSQNSAGAGTEAFF. The CDR3, as DNA: TGTGCCAGCAGCCAAAACAGCGCAGGGGCCGGGACTGAAGCTTTCTTT.

About this clone itself: This sample includes further DNA sequences coding for the same CDR3. The V gene is TRBV7-8, the J gene TRBJ2-7; no firm D call. Per the germline V gene, CDR1 is SGHVS and CDR2 is FQNEAQ. The CDR3 runs 12 residues. V was trimmed by 5 bases and J by 3 bases, leaving 8 bases between them. The CDR3 coding sequence is TGTGCCAGCAGCCTGGGCCGCTACGAGCAGTACTTC. Residues: CASSLGRYEQYF.

V and J are TRBV5-6 and TRBJ2-2, with D hard to call. The length of the CDR3 is 13 residues. Germline loops: CDR1 SGHDT, CDR2 YYEEEE. Trimming stripped 0 bases from V and 5 bases from J, with 5 bases between. CDR3: CASSLAATGELFF. The DNA of the CDR3 is TGTGCCAGCAGCTTGGCCGCAACCGGGGAGCTGTTTTTT. Full variable domain (missing parts from reference TRBV5-6 and TRBJ2-2): DAGVTQSPTHLIKTRGQQVTLRCSPKSGHDTVSWYQQALGQGPQFIFQYYEEEERQRGNFPDRFSGHQFPNYSSELNVNALLLGDSALYLCASSLAATGELFFGEGSRLTVL.

This clone was seen more than once but under ten times. The V call is TRBV6-2 or TRBV6-3, the J call TRBJ1-3; no definite D call. The CDR3 is 18 amino acids. Germline V gene data show CDR1 as MNHEY and CDR2 as SVGEGT. Deletions cut 0 bases from V and 0 bases from J, with 15 bases between. CDR3 nucleotides: TGTGCCAGCAGTTACTCGAGCTACCAGTCCGGCTCTGGAAACACCATATATTTT. Protein: CASSYSSYQSGSGNTIYF.

With respect to this clone: A read error may account for a junction end that differs from germline. The rearrangement joins TRBV9 to TRBJ1-6; D is uncertain. This CDR3 has 12 residues. The germline V gene has CDR1 SGDLS and CDR2 YYNGEE. The CDR3 DNA sequence: TGTGCCAGCGGCGTAGGCAATTCACCCCTCCACTTT. Its protein is CASGVGNSPLHF.

V and J are TRBV10-2 and TRBJ2-5; 10 bases are shared with TRBD2. V was clipped by 0 bases and J by 5 bases; unmatched bases: 9. Germline V gene lookup returns CDR1 WSHSY and CDR2 SAAADI. This CDR3 has 17 residues. CDR3 loop: CASSESGLAGEGETQYF. Written as DNA, the CDR3 is TGCGCCAGCAGTGAGTCGGGGCTAGCGGGAGAAGGGGAGACCCAGTACTTC.

The genes are TRBV5-1 and TRBJ1-1; no reliable D call. V was cut by 4 bases and J by 6 bases, with 16 bases left in between. CDR1 is SGHRS, CDR2 YFSETQ, per germline. The CDR3 covers 14 residues. CDR3 DNA sequence: TGCGCCAGCAGCCATACAGCTAGCCAGTCTGAAGCTTTCTTT. It translates to CASSHTASQSEAFF.

The chain has TRBV5-1 and TRBJ2-2, with a weak D call TRBD1 (6 bases). V shed 6 bases and J shed 0 bases, with 12 bases lying between them. The CDR3 totals 15 residues. Germline V gene data show CDR1 as SGHRS and CDR2 as YFSETQ. CDR3 sequence (DNA): TGCGCCAGCAAGGACAGACCCGCGAACACCGGGGAGCTGTTTTTT. It codes for CASKDRPANTGELFF.

The rearrangement uses TRBV7-8 and TRBJ1-1; D not certain. The CDR3 totals 13 residues. Germline V gene lookup returns CDR1 SGHVS and CDR2 FQNEAQ. Trimming removed 5 bases at V and 1 base at J, with 8 bases between. The CDR3 loop is CASSPDTNTEAFF. The CDR3 nucleotides read TGTGCCAGCAGCCCCGACACGAACACTGAAGCTTTCTTT.

This clone appeared once. CDR3 region: CASSQLELGGHEQFF. The CDR3 DNA follows: TGTGCCAGCAGCCAACTGGAACTTGGAGGGCATGAGCAGTTCTTC. The V gene is TRBV3-1 (or the pseudogene TRBV3-2), the J gene TRBJ2-1, with D perhaps matching TRBD2 (6 bases). V was clipped by 2 bases and J by 8 bases, with 16 bases between them. The CDR3 extends over 15 amino acids. Germline CDR1 reads LGHDT; CDR2 reads YNNKEL (reference sequence).

This clone was counted at least ten times. This sequence joins TRBV15 and TRBJ1-2; D uncertain. Germline V gives CDR1 LNHNV, CDR2 YYDKDF (reference sequence). The CDR3 has 15 amino acids. V dropped 0 bases and J dropped 1 base, with 9 bases sitting between them. For the CDR3, the DNA is TGTGCCACCAGCAGAGAGGGAGTCTTTAACTATGGCTACACCTTC. Translating it yields CATSREGVFNYGYTF.